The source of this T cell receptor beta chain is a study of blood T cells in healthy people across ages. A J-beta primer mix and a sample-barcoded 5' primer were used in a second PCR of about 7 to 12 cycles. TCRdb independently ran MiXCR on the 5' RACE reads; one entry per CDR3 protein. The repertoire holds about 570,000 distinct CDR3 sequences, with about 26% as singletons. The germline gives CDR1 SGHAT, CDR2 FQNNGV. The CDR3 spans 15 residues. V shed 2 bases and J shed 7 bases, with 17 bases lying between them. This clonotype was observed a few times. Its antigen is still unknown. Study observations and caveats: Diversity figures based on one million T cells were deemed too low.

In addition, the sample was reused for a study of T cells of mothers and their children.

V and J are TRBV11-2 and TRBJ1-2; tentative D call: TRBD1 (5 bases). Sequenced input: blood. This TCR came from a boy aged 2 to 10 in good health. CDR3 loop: CASSLIRDRGRGYTF. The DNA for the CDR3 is TGTGCCAGCAGCTTAATCCGGGACCGCGGACGTGGCTACACCTTC.